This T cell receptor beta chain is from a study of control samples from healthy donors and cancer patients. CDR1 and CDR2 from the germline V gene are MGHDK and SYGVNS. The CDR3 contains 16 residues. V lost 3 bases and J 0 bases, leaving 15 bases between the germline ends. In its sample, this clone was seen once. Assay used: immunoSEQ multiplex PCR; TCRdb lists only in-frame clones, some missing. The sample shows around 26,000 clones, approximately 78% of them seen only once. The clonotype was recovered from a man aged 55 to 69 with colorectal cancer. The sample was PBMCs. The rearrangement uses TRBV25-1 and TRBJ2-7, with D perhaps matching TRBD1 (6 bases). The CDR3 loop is CASSDWISTGSYEQYF. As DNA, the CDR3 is TGTGCCAGCAGTGACTGGATTTCGACAGGCTCCTACGAGCAGTACTTC.